These 21 T cell receptor beta chains originate from one sample sequenced in a study of blood T cell repertoires in COVID-19. The protocol was immunoSEQ multiplex PCR, while the TCRdb copy is restricted to in-frame clones and leaves out a portion. The sample yields under 140,000 clones, approximately 68% seen once. The sample taken for sequencing was peripheral blood. These receptors came from a woman aged 55 to 70 with acute or convalescent COVID-19.

This clone was seen a handful of times. This rearrangement joins TRBV9 to TRBJ2-3, with 7 bases that match TRBD2. Germline CDR1 SGDLS, CDR2 YYNGEE. The CDR3 has 14 residues. The V and J ends lost 6 bases and 1 base, in that order; junction bases with no gene match: 5. CDR3 nucleotides: TGTGCCAGCACCAGCGGGGTGGGCACAGATACGCAGTATTTT. It specifies CASTSGVGTDTQYF.

The chain uses TRBV5-5 and TRBJ2-2, with a weak D call TRBD2 (5 bases). This CDR3 contains 13 residues. Looked up from germline, CDR1 is SGHKS and CDR2 is YYEKEE (reference sequence). Deletions cut 9 bases from V and 6 bases from J, with 15 bases between. The CDR3 coding sequence is TGTGCCACCGGGAAGGACGCTGCCGGGGAGCTGTTTTTT. It translates to CATGKDAAGELFF.

The chain is built from TRBV4-2 and TRBJ1-1; TRBD1 might be the D (6 bases). The germline gives CDR1 LGHNA, CDR2 YNFKEQ. The V and J ends lost 0 bases and 1 base respectively, with 15 bases between them. This CDR3 spans 17 amino acids. The CDR3 DNA reads as TGTGCCAGCAGCCAAGATGCCCAGGGGCCCCAGAACACTGAAGCTTTCTTT. Amino acid sequence: CASSQDAQGPQNTEAFF.

This chain uses TRBV4-2 with TRBJ1-5; perhaps TRBD1 as D (6 bases). The germline gives CDR1 LGHNA, CDR2 YNFKEQ. V lost 1 base and J lost 4, with 17 bases in between. The CDR3 runs to 17 residues. The CDR3 protein is CASSQVGVTGSNQPQHF. CDR3 DNA: TGTGCCAGCAGCCAAGTTGGGGTTACAGGGTCTAATCAGCCCCAGCATTTT.

The rearrangement joins TRBV7-2 to TRBJ1-1, with a weak D call TRBD1 (5 bases). From germline, CDR1 is SGHTA and CDR2 FQGNSA. Trimming pared 6 bases from V and 7 bases from J, leaving 18 bases between. The CDR3 runs to 14 residues. The CDR3: CASSLGGGISEAFF. CDR3 nucleotides: TGTGCCAGCAGTCTCGGGGGGGGGATTAGTGAAGCTTTCTTT.

In this sample, this clone turned up once. The chain uses TRBV27 and TRBJ2-7; D is perhaps TRBD1 (6 bases). The CDR3 runs to 15 residues. Germline V gene lookup returns CDR1 MNHEY and CDR2 SMNVEV (reference sequence). The V gene lost 3 bases and the J gene lost 2 bases, with 14 bases spanning the gap. The CDR3 loop is CASSFSPTGTYEQYF. The CDR3 nucleotides are TGTGCCAGCAGTTTCTCACCCACAGGGACCTACGAGCAGTACTTC.

The chain has TRBV6-1 and TRBJ2-4, with D maybe TRBD1 (5 bases). The length of the CDR3 is 16 residues. The ends were cut back, 1 base at V and 8 bases at J, with 18 bases in the middle. Germline values: CDR1 MNHNS, CDR2 SASEGT. CDR3 protein: CASSEVRGGPRDIQYF. The CDR3 DNA follows: TGTGCCAGCAGTGAAGTAAGGGGTGGGCCAAGGGACATTCAGTACTTC.

This chain uses TRBV3-1 (or the pseudogene TRBV3-2) with TRBJ1-2; 7 nucleotides line up with TRBD1. The CDR3 contains 12 residues. Germline trimming cut 4 bases from V and 8 bases from J; bases unmatched to any gene: 4. Germline V lookup: CDR1 LGHDT, CDR2 YNNKEL (reference sequence). This CDR3 reads CASSPGQEGYTF. CDR3 nucleotide sequence: TGTGCCAGCAGCCCCGGACAGGAGGGCTACACCTTC.

The chain links TRBV5-4 to TRBJ2-5, with D possibly being TRBD2 (7 bases). V was pared by 3 bases and J by 3 bases, with 12 bases between. The CDR3 totals 14 residues. From germline, CDR1 is SGHNT and CDR2 YYREEE (reference sequence). CDR3 nucleotide sequence: TGTGCCAGCAGCTCGGGGGGCTCAAAAGAGACCCAGTACTTC. Protein sequence: CASSSGGSKETQYF. Full variable domain (missing parts from reference TRBV5-4 and TRBJ2-5): ETGVTQSPTHLIKTRGQQVTLRCSSQSGHNTVSWYQQALGQGPQFIFQYYREEENGRGNFPPRFSGLQFPNYSSELNVNALELDDSALYLCASSSGGSKETQYFGPGTRLLVL.

This clone was picked up a small number of times. The V call is TRBV5-1, the J call TRBJ2-7, with 9 bases fitting TRBD1. Germline CDR1 SGHRS, CDR2 YFSETQ. The J segment lost 5 bases and the V segment lost 4 bases, leaving 10 bases of the junction unmatched. The CDR3 extends over 15 amino acids. Written as DNA, the CDR3 is TGCGCCAGCAGCCCCGGGGGGACAGGGTTCGACGAGCAGTACTTC. It yields the protein CASSPGGTGFDEQYF.

V is TRBV5-4 and J is TRBJ2-1; TRBD2 aligns across 11 bases. The V gene end was trimmed by 3 bases and the J gene end by 2 bases; junction bases not matched to a gene: 1. The CDR3 is 15 amino acids. The V gene's germline CDR1 is SGHNT and CDR2 YYREEE (reference sequence). CDR3 region: CASSSTSGAYNEQFF. In DNA form, the CDR3 reads TGTGCCAGCAGCTCGACTAGCGGGGCCTACAATGAGCAGTTCTTC.

J is TRBJ1-6 and V is TRBV19; D perhaps matches TRBD1 (6 bases). The V and J ends lost 5 bases and 7 bases respectively, with 9 bases between them. From germline, CDR1 is LNHDA and CDR2 SQIVND (reference sequence). The CDR3 sequence is 13 residues long. The CDR3 loop reads CASSGQRNSPLHF. The CDR3 DNA reads as TGTGCCAGTAGTGGACAGCGAAATTCACCCCTCCACTTT.

The V gene is TRBV11-2, the J gene TRBJ1-1; the D is unclear. Germline V gene sequence: CDR1 SGHAT, CDR2 FQNNGV. The ends were cut back, 0 bases at V and 5 bases at J, with 10 bases in the middle. The CDR3 is made up of 14 amino acids. CDR3 protein: CASSLDFLVTEAFF. In DNA, the CDR3 is TGTGCCAGCAGCTTAGATTTTCTTGTAACTGAAGCTTTCTTT.

The chain couples TRBV5-1 to TRBJ2-7; D is possibly TRBD2 (6 bases). There are 16 residues in the CDR3. CDR1 and CDR2 from the germline V gene are SGHRS and YFSETQ. Trimming removed 0 bases from V and 0 bases from J, with 13 bases in between. CDR3 nucleotides: TGCGCCAGCAGCTTGGCGTCTAGCGCGAGCTCCTACGAGCAGTACTTC. It codes for CASSLASSASSYEQYF.

The genes are TRBV2 and TRBJ1-5; no definite D call. V shed 6 bases and J shed 2 bases, with 14 bases lying between them. The V gene's germline CDR1 is SNHLY and CDR2 FYNNEI. The length of the CDR3 is 15 residues. The CDR3: CASRSGSTGNQPQHF. CDR3 coding DNA: TGTGCCAGCAGGTCGGGGAGTACGGGCAATCAGCCCCAGCATTTT.

There are a few counts of this clone. This chain uses TRBV2 with TRBJ1-1; weak D call: TRBD1 (6 bases). Germline-derived CDR1 and CDR2 are SNHLY and FYNNEI. The CDR3 loop spans 14 amino acids. Trimming took 8 bases from V and 5 from J, leaving 18 bases between them. CDR3 sequence (DNA): TGTGCCAGCTCTGGGGAGGGGGGGCGAACTGAAGCTTTCTTT. Amino acids: CASSGEGGRTEAFF.

This clone was seen ten or more times. The rearrangement joins TRBV7-2 to TRBJ1-6, with 7 bases fitting TRBD1. Trimming took 4 bases from V and 6 from J; bases not matched to a gene: 9. The CDR3 has 16 residues. Germline V gene lookup returns CDR1 SGHTA and CDR2 FQGNSA. The CDR3 is CASSSGMTGSNSPLHF. CDR3 nucleotides: TGTGCCAGCAGCTCCGGAATGACAGGGTCTAATTCACCCCTCCACTTT.

V is TRBV6-5 and J is TRBJ1-6; 9 nucleotides line up with TRBD1. The trim removed 5 bases at V and 7 bases at J, leaving 6 bases unmatched. The CDR3 is 15 residues long. The germline V gene has CDR1 MNHEY and CDR2 SVGAGI. CDR3 nucleotide sequence: TGTGCCAGCAGTCAATCCGGGACAGGGAATTCACCCCTCCACTTT. Translated, it gives CASSQSGTGNSPLHF.

This clone was seen only once. The chain uses TRBV4-3 and TRBJ2-6; 11 bases are shared with TRBD1. The germline gives CDR1 LGHNA, CDR2 YSLEER. V lost 3 bases and J lost 1; bases outside the gene matches: 11. The CDR3 extends over 20 amino acids. The CDR3 loop reads CASSHNTGQGARSGANVLTF. Here the CDR3 DNA reads TGCGCCAGCAGCCACAACACCGGACAGGGGGCAAGGTCTGGGGCCAACGTCCTGACTTTC.

This clone has at least ten counts. The V call is TRBV6-5, the J call TRBJ1-2; D gene unclear. V lost 7 bases and J 2 bases, leaving 8 bases between the germline ends. There are 12 residues in the CDR3. Germline V gene lookup returns CDR1 MNHEY and CDR2 SVGAGI. CDR3 residues: CASIYTNYGYTF. As DNA, the CDR3 is TGTGCCAGCATATACACCAACTATGGCTACACCTTC.

This chain links TRBV5-1 with TRBJ1-2, with 7 bases that match TRBD1. The V gene end was trimmed by 2 bases and the J gene end by 1 base; junction bases not matched to a gene: 5. There are 15 residues in the CDR3. Germline lookup yields CDR1 SGHRS and CDR2 YFSETQ. The DNA for the CDR3 is TGCGCCAGCAGCTTAAGGGGGCCGATTAACTATGGCTACACCTTC. This sequence encodes CASSLRGPINYGYTF.